This entry describes one TCR beta chain. The specificity of this receptor is unknown. The record has no base qualities; no much larger clone is one base away. Using the deep immunoSEQ assay, TCR CDR3 regions were amplified from genomic DNA by multiplex PCR. For each cell subset, the extracted genomic DNA was distributed evenly across all wells of several immunoSEQ 96-well plates, and each plate served as one replicate. Each replicate PCR for sorted subsets received around 0.2 ug genomic DNA, equal to tens of thousands of T cell genomes. The purified libraries were quantified using a Qubit 3.0 fluorometer, sized with a Bioanalyzer 2100, and then quantified again using the KAPA Library Quantification kit. A separate single-read 150-cycle Illumina NextSeq 550 flow cell was used to sequence each immunoSEQ 96-well plate. Per the authors' processing: The immunoSEQ output contained only junctional sequences without quality scores, so filtering could not match that applied to full-length reads. Sequences were annotated with PyIR, a Python wrapper for IgBLAST v1.9, and V/J genes and CDR3 were assigned using IMGT germline references. Reads were filtered out if the reads had weak V/J assignments (E-value above 1e-6), no CDR3, stop codons, out-of-frame junctions, or ambiguous translated residues. V3J clonotypes were defined as sequences sharing the same inferred V gene, J gene, and CDR3 amino acid sequence. Percentage overlap between repertoires was computed as shared unique clonotypes divided by the size of the smaller repertoire. Repertoire richness was assessed with RTK rarefaction, the Chao1 estimator, and Recon v2.1 estimates of unobserved clonotypes. OLGA was used to compute generation probabilities for all TCRbeta clonotypes that the gDNA method yielded from four donors. TCRdb obtained this table from immuneACCESS and retained in-frame rearrangements with V and J assigned. These tables miss some clones; where compared with another copy, unresolved V genes account for less than half of the shortfall, and the remainder is unexplained. V and J calls plus clone size are reproduced from that table; the DNA served to infer D and trimming. Counted in this sample were some 2 million clones; about 94% of them appeared once. The ten largest clonotypes hold around 1.1% of the sample.

This record comes from a study of shared clonotypes between healthy human individuals (dated by TCRdb to 2018 to 2020). About the investigation overall: The cohort comprised two women and a few men aged 18 to 49 years. Per donor, three plates each were used for CD4 naive and CD4 memory, two for CD8 naive, and one for CD8 memory. Blood TCR repertoires of a handful of healthy adults were deeply sequenced to estimate repertoire size and the extent of clonotype sharing between individuals. To increase sequencing depth and limit assay-specific biases, TCR repertoire library preparation and sequencing were carried out by different laboratories using diverse techniques. Leukapheresis yielded between about 0.85 and 10 billion PBMCs per donor. Broader findings and caveats from the paper: Estimated clonotype richness was generally larger for naive than for memory subsets. Compared with non-shared clonotypes, clonotypes shared by all four sorted-subset donors had higher generation probabilities. Because the study included only a small number of donors, the genetic and exposure-history diversity represented was limited. Across four donors, around 5.4% of naive CD4, over 3% of naive CD8, 2.3% of memory CD4, and around 0.4% of memory CD8 clonotypes were shared. Pairwise subsampling led to the expectation that sequencing depth would affect the degree of clonotype sharing among donors. Even with the large sequencing depth, rarefaction of the sorted-subset datasets indicated that sequencing was incomplete. Sampling was limited to blood, and TCR repertoires in tissue likely differ from TCR repertoires in blood.

Deletion took 3 bases off V and 1 base off J, with a span of 15 bases between the germline ends. The CDR3 sequence holds 17 residues, the cysteine and phenylalanine included. Only the CDR3 region is kept as DNA, spanning 51 bases read in frame from base 1. In the germline V gene, CDR1 corresponds to MGHRA and CDR2 to YSYEKL. For the CD8 naive samples, CD45RO-negative cells were positively selected for CCR7, yielding a CD45RA+CCR7+ population from which TemRA cells were excluded. The donors were healthy, HIV-negative adults with no recently reported acute infections or vaccinations. Only Caucasian adults living in Nashville, Tennessee, USA were represented among the donors. Blood was collected by leukapheresis, and PBMCs were isolated by Ficoll-Histopaque density gradient centrifugation and then cryopreserved in liquid nitrogen vapor phase. Analytical flow cytometry was used to check the purity and quantity of every magnetically sorted T cell population. Each sorted fraction had its genomic DNA isolated and then quantified by UV absorbance on a Nanodrop 2000c.

This receptor was obtained from a man aged 18 to 35 in good health. The sequenced sample consisted of naive CD8+ T cells sorted from blood. The sample's cell subset or site, from its label and the paper: CD45RA+CCR7+. The sequence is built from TRBV4-1 and TRBJ1-4; no D gene call is confident. The nucleotides are TGCGCCAGCAGCCAGCCGATCGTAGCAGGAACTAATGAAAAACTGTTTTTT. This yields the protein CASSQPIVAGTNEKLFF.